This TCR beta chain originates from a study of blood T cell repertoires in COVID-19. Overall study: The cDNA or gDNA used as material had been derived from T cells, B-cell-depleted T cells, or PBMCs.

In the original processing: The assay estimated nucleated cells by amplifying reference gene primers. The table came from immunoSEQ multiplex PCR; TCRdb's copy has only in-frame clones and leaves some out. V and J calls and clone size are those listed in that table; D and trimming were worked out from the DNA. The sample yields about 130,000 clones, around 89% seen once. Germline values: CDR1 SGDLS, CDR2 YYNGEE. The CDR3 is made up of 15 amino acids. V was pared by 4 bases and J by 2 bases, with 15 bases between. The sequence derives from a man aged 60 to 69 with COVID-19, enrolled during active disease. The specimen sequenced was peripheral blood. This chain joins TRBV9 and TRBJ1-1; D is perhaps TRBD1 (6 bases). The CDR3 DNA reads TGTGCCAGCAGCCCGCGACAGGAAATTAACACTGAAGCTTTCTTT. It yields the protein CASSPRQEINTEAFF.